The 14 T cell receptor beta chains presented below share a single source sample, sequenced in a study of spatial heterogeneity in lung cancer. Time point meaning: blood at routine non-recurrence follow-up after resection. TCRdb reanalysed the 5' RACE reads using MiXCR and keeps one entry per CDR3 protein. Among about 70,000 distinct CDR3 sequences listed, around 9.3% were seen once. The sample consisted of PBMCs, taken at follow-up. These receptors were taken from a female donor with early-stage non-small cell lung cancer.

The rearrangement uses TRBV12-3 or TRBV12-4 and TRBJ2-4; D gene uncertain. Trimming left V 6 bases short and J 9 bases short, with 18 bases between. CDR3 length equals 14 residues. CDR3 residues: CASRPQVAGVIQYF. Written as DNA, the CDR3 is TGTGCCAGCAGACCGCAGGTGGCTGGGGTCATTCAGTACTTC.

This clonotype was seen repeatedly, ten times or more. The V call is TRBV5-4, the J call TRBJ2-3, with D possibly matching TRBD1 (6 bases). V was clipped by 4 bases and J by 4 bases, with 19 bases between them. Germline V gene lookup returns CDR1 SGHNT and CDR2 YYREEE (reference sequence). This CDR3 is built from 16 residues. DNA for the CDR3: TGTGCCAGCAGCCTAGAAGGGGGACGAGGGGCAGATACGCAGTATTTT. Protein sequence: CASSLEGGRGADTQYF.

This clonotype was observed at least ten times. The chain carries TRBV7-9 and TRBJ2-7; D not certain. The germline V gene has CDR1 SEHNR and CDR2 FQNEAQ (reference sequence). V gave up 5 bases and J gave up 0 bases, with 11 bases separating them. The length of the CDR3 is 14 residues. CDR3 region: CASSTDGSSYEQYF. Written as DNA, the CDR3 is TGTGCCAGCAGCACCGACGGCAGCTCCTACGAGCAGTACTTC.

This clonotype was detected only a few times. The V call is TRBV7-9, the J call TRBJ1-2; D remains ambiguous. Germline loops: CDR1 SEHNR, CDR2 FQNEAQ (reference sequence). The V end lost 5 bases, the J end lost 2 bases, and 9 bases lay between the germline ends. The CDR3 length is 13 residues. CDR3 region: CASSPTENYGYTF. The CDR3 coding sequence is TGTGCCAGCAGCCCTACCGAAAACTATGGCTACACCTTC. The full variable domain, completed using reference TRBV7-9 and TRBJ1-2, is DTGVSQNPRHKITKRGQNVTFRCDPISEHNRLYWYRQTLGQGPEFLTYFQNEAQLEKSRLLSDRFSAERPKGSFSTLEIQRTEQGDSAMYLCASSPTENYGYTFGSGTRLTVV.

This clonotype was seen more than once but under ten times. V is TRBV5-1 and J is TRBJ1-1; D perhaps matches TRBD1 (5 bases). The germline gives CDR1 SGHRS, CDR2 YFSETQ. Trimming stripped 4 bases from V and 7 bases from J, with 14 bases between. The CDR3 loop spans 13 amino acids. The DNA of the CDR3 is TGCGCCAGCAGCCCGGACGGGGGGTTTGAAGCTTTCTTT. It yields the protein CASSPDGGFEAFF.

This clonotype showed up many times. The CDR3 spells CASSQDRVGANVLTF. The CDR3 region has the DNA TGTGCCAGCAGTCAGGACAGGGTCGGGGCCAACGTCCTGACTTTC. V is TRBV7-8 and J is TRBJ2-6, with 8 positions matching TRBD1. Germline V gives CDR1 SGHVS, CDR2 FQNEAQ. This CDR3 has 15 amino acids. Trimming removed 6 bases from V and 4 bases from J; junction bases left unmatched: 5. Based on the CDR3 plus reference TRBV7-8 and TRBJ2-6, the full variable domain is GAGVSQSPRYKVAKRGQDVALRCDPISGHVSLFWYQQALGQGPEFLTYFQNEAQLDKSGLPSDRFFAERPEGSVSTLKIQRTQQEDSAVYLCASSQDRVGANVLTFGAGSRLTVL.

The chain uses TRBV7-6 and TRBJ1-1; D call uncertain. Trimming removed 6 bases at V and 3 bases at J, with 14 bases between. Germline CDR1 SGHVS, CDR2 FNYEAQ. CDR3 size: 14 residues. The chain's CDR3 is CASRRQGSHTEAFF. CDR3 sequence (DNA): TGTGCCAGCAGACGCCAAGGGAGTCACACTGAAGCTTTCTTT.

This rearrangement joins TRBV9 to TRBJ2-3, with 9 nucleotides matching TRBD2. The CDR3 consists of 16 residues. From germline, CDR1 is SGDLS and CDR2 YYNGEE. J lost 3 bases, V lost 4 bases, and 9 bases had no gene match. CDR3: CASSPHAGGRTDTQYF. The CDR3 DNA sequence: TGTGCCAGCAGCCCTCATGCGGGGGGGCGGACAGATACGCAGTATTTT.

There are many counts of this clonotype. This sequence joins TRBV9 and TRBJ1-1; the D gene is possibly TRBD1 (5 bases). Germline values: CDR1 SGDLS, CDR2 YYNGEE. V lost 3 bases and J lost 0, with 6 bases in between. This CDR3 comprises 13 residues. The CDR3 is CASSETVNTEAFF. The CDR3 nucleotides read TGTGCCAGCAGCGAGACAGTGAACACTGAAGCTTTCTTT.

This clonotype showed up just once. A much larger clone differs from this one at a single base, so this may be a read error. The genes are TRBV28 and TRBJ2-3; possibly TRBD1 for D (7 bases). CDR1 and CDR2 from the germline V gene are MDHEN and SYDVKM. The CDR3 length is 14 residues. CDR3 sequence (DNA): TGTGCCACCAGTCCGACAGGGACTTCAGATACGCAGTATTTT. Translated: CATSPTGTSDTQYF.

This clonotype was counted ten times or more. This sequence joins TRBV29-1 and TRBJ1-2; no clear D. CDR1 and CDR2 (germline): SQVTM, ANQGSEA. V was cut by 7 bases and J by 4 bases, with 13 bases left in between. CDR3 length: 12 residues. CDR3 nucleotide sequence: TGCAGCGAAGCTAAAGCGGGCTATGGCTACACCTTC. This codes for CSEAKAGYGYTF.

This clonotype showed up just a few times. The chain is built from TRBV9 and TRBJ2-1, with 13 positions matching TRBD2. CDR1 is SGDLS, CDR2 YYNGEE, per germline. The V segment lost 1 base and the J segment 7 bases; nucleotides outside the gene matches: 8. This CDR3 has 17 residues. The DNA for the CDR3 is TGTGCCAGCAGCGTATTTCCACTAGCGGGAGGGAGGAATGAGCAGTTCTTC. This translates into CASSVFPLAGGRNEQFF. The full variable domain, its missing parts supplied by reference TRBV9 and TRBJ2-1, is DSGVTQTPKHLITATGQRVTLRCSPRSGDLSVYWYQQSLDQGLQFLIQYYNGEERAKGNILERFSAQQFPDLHSELNLSSLELGDSALYFCASSVFPLAGGRNEQFFGPGTRLTVL.

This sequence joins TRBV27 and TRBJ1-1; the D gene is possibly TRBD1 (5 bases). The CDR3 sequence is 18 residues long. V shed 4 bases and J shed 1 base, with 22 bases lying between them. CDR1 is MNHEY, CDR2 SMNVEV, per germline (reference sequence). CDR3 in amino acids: CASSSVGRQRLQNTEAFF. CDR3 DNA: TGTGCCAGCAGTTCGGTGGGGAGACAGAGACTACAGAACACTGAAGCTTTCTTT.

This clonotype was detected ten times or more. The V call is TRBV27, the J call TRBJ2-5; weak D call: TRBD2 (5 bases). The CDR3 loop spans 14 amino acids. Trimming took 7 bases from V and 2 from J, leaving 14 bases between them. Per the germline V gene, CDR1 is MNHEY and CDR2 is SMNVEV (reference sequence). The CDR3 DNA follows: TGTGCCAGCACTCCCGCGGGTGCGCAAGAGACCCAGTACTTC. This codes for CASTPAGAQETQYF.